The 22 T cell receptor beta chains below all came from one sample that was sequenced in a study of cytomegalovirus exposure and HLA in healthy donors. 13 Jbeta primers and 60 Vbeta primers were used for the PCR. The protocol was immunoSEQ multiplex PCR, while the TCRdb copy is restricted to in-frame clones and leaves out a portion. The sample includes over 150,000 clones, 80% to 85% of them seen just once. The material sequenced was PBMCs. These receptors were collected from a male donor in good health and CMV-seronegative.

This clone occurred a few times. In DNA form, the CDR3 reads TGTGCCAGCAATGGACTAGCGGGGGGGATGGAGACCCAGTACTTC. Amino acid sequence: CASNGLAGGMETQYF. The V call is TRBV6-1, the J call TRBJ2-5, with 15 bases identical to TRBD2. V was clipped by 7 bases and J by 5 bases; unmatched bases: 5. The germline V gene has CDR1 MNHNS and CDR2 SASEGT. The CDR3 consists of 15 residues.

This clone is a singleton in its sample. The chain has TRBV2 and TRBJ1-1; maybe TRBD1 (5 bases). The V and J ends lost 5 bases and 4 bases respectively, with 11 bases between them. Germline V gene data show CDR1 as SNHLY and CDR2 as FYNNEI. CDR3 length: 13 residues. The CDR3 DNA follows: TGTGCCAGCAGTTGGGACTTGAGCACTGAAGCTTTCTTT. This codes for CASSWDLSTEAFF.

The chain uses TRBV5-4 and TRBJ2-5; the match to TRBD1 covers 9 bases. V shed 3 bases, J shed 3 bases, and the junction held 6 bases outside the gene matches. This CDR3 contains 15 residues. Germline values: CDR1 SGHNT, CDR2 YYREEE (reference sequence). CDR3 bases: TGTGCCAGCAGCTCCCCGGGACAGGGTGAAGAGACCCAGTACTTC. Translation: CASSSPGQGEETQYF.

V gene TRBV9 combines with J gene TRBJ2-7; the D is unclear. The V gene lost 0 bases and the J gene lost 1 base, with 11 bases spanning the gap. CDR3 length: 15 amino acids. From germline, CDR1 is SGDLS and CDR2 YYNGEE. The CDR3 loop reads CASSVGAGKSYEQYF. CDR3 coding DNA: TGTGCCAGCAGCGTAGGGGCAGGAAAATCCTACGAGCAGTACTTC.

The chain combines TRBV5-4 with TRBJ1-2; D is undetermined. CDR1 is SGHNT and CDR2 is YYREEE in the germline V gene (reference sequence). V was trimmed by 2 bases and J by 0 bases, leaving 11 bases between them. The CDR3 extends over 15 amino acids. The chain's CDR3 is CASSFLGRANYGYTF. Written as DNA, the CDR3 is TGTGCCAGCAGCTTTCTAGGCCGCGCTAACTATGGCTACACCTTC.

The chain recombines TRBV19 with TRBJ1-2; D gene unclear. V lost 7 bases and J lost 7, with 22 bases in between. This CDR3 spans 15 amino acids. The germline gives CDR1 LNHDA, CDR2 SQIVND (reference sequence). The CDR3 DNA reads TGTGCCAGTACCCCGAGCCATGCGGCCCAAGGTGGCTACACCTTC. Translating it yields CASTPSHAAQGGYTF.

CDR3 in amino acids: CASILSRTGVYEQYF. CDR3 nucleotides: TGTGCCAGCATTTTGTCGCGGACAGGGGTCTACGAGCAGTACTTC. The chain joins TRBV6-5 to TRBJ2-7; 9 nucleotides agree with TRBD1. CDR3 length equals 15 residues. Germline assignment: CDR1 MNHEY and CDR2 SVGAGI. The V and J ends lost 7 bases and 3 bases, in that order; junction bases with no gene match: 10.

V gene TRBV5-4 combines with J gene TRBJ1-2; 9 nucleotides match TRBD1. There are 16 residues in the CDR3. Germline CDR1 reads SGHNT; CDR2 reads YYREEE (reference sequence). Trimming took 5 bases from V and 3 from J; bases not matched to a gene: 11. The CDR3 here is CASSPVRDRADYGYTF. The CDR3 DNA reads TGTGCCAGCAGTCCTGTCCGGGACAGGGCCGACTATGGCTACACCTTC.

This rearrangement joins TRBV21-1 to TRBJ2-5; the table's D call, TRBD1, was not checked against the DNA. TRBV21-1 is described as a pseudogene. The CDR3 contains 19 residues. In nucleotides, the CDR3 is TGTGCCAGCAACACAAAAACAACAGGGCCGAAGGGGGTTAAAGAGACCCAGTACTTC. Translating it yields CASNTKTTGPKGVKETQYF.

The J gene is TRBJ1-2, the V gene TRBV2, with a weak D call TRBD1 (5 bases). V shed 6 bases and J shed 4 bases, with 12 bases lying between them. This CDR3 comprises 13 residues. Germline V gives CDR1 SNHLY, CDR2 FYNNEI. The chain's CDR3 is CASSQGAFYGYTF. The CDR3 DNA follows: TGTGCCAGCAGCCAAGGGGCCTTCTATGGCTACACCTTC.

In this sample, this clone turned up a few times. This sequence joins TRBV4-1 and TRBJ1-2, with D unclear. Germline values: CDR1 MGHRA, CDR2 YSYEKL. Trimming removed 0 bases from V and 4 bases from J, with 9 bases in between. CDR3 length equals 14 residues. The DNA for the CDR3 is TGCGCCAGCAGCCAAGATGGGCAGTCCTATGGCTACACCTTC. Translation gives CASSQDGQSYGYTF.

The chain has TRBV6-1 and TRBJ2-5, with 7 bases identical to TRBD1. The DNA end is more similar to TRBJ2-7, so the J call may be wrong. CDR1 MNHNS and CDR2 SASEGT come from the germline V gene. The length of the CDR3 is 15 residues. The CDR3 loop is CASSLQTGMWYEQYF. CDR3 DNA sequence: TGTGCCAGCAGTTTACAGACAGGGATGTGGTACGAGCAGTACTTC.

The chain joins TRBV5-5 to TRBJ2-2; TRBD1 agrees at 7 bases. The V segment lost 4 bases and the J segment 1 base; nucleotides outside the gene matches: 7. From germline, CDR1 is SGHKS and CDR2 YYEKEE (reference sequence). The CDR3 totals 16 residues. The CDR3: CASSKPGQRNTGELFF. The CDR3 DNA reads as TGTGCCAGCAGCAAACCGGGACAGCGGAACACCGGGGAGCTGTTTTTT.

The chain uses TRBV6-6 and TRBJ1-5; TRBD1 agrees at 7 bases. The CDR3 extends over 13 amino acids. The junction had 8 bases not matched to a gene; V was cut back by 9 bases and J by 6 bases. CDR1 and CDR2 from the germline V gene are MNHNY and SVGAGI (reference sequence). CDR3 sequence reads: CASTGVTAQPQHF. The CDR3 DNA is TGTGCCAGTACAGGGGTAACGGCTCAGCCCCAGCATTTT.

The gene calls are TRBV7-9 and TRBJ2-7, with TRBD2 matching over 10 bases. The germline V gene encodes CDR1 SEHNR and CDR2 FQNEAQ (reference sequence). Unmatched junction bases numbered 6, after V lost 6 bases and J lost 1 base. This CDR3 region has 15 residues. The CDR3 loop reads CASREERGGSYEQYF. The CDR3 DNA follows: TGTGCCAGCAGAGAAGAGCGGGGGGGTTCCTACGAGCAGTACTTC.

This clone was observed once. This chain links TRBV10-2 with TRBJ2-3; 11 bases align to TRBD2. The trim removed 7 bases at V and 3 bases at J, leaving 6 bases unmatched. CDR3 length equals 15 residues. Germline V lookup: CDR1 WSHSY, CDR2 SAAADI. CDR3 amino acids: CASNSGGAGTDTQYF. In nucleotides, the CDR3 is TGCGCCAGCAATAGCGGGGGGGCGGGAACAGATACGCAGTATTTT.

The chain combines TRBV5-1 with TRBJ1-6; TRBD1 matches 8 bases. Germline CDR1 SGHRS, CDR2 YFSETQ. Germline trimming cut 3 bases from V and 10 bases from J; bases unmatched to any gene: 6. The CDR3 is made up of 14 amino acids. The CDR3: CASSSGQVESPLHF. Written as DNA, the CDR3 is TGCGCCAGCAGCTCGGGACAGGTGGAGTCACCCCTCCACTTT. Complete variable domain (other parts from reference TRBV5-1 and TRBJ1-6): KAGVTQTPRYLIKTRGQQVTLSCSPISGHRSVSWYQQTPGQGLQFLFEYFSETQRNKGNFPGRFSGRQFSNSRSEMNVSTLELGDSALYLCASSSGQVESPLHFGNGTRLTVT.

The V call is TRBV7-9, the J call TRBJ1-2; no firm D call. Between the trimmed V and J ends, which lost 4 bases and 1 base, there was a span of 4 bases. The length of the CDR3 is 12 residues. Germline V gene data show CDR1 as SEHNR and CDR2 as FQNEAQ (reference sequence). CDR3 region: CASSSFNYGYTF. Written as DNA, the CDR3 is TGTGCCAGCAGCTCCTTTAACTATGGCTACACCTTC. Full variable domain (outside the CDR3, taken from reference TRBV7-9 and TRBJ1-2): DTGVSQNPRHKITKRGQNVTFRCDPISEHNRLYWYRQTLGQGPEFLTYFQNEAQLEKSRLLSDRFSAERPKGSFSTLEIQRTEQGDSAMYLCASSSFNYGYTFGSGTRLTVV.

V gene TRBV19 combines with J gene TRBJ2-1, with D possibly TRBD1 on 5 matching bases. Trimming took off 5 bases at V and 9 bases at J, with 8 bases between the two ends. There are 11 residues in the CDR3. Looked up from germline, CDR1 is LNHDA and CDR2 is SQIVND (reference sequence). In DNA form, the CDR3 reads TGTGCCAGTAGTTCTAGGGGTGAGCAGTTCTTC. Its protein is CASSSRGEQFF.

The J gene is TRBJ2-3, the V gene TRBV30; 7 nucleotides agree with TRBD1. The CDR3 covers 16 residues. Trimming took 2 bases from V and 1 from J; bases not matched to a gene: 9. Per germline, CDR1 GTSNPN and CDR2 SVGIG (reference sequence). CDR3 residues: CAWSIYRGRGTDTQYF. The CDR3, as DNA: TGTGCCTGGAGTATTTACAGGGGTCGGGGCACAGATACGCAGTATTTT. The full variable domain, rest sourced from reference TRBV30 and TRBJ2-3, is SQTIHQWPATLVQPVGSPLSLECTVEGTSNPNLYWYRQAAGRGLQLLFYSVGIGQISSEVPQNLSASRPQDRQFILSSKKLLLSDSGFYLCAWSIYRGRGTDTQYFGPGTRLTVL.

V gene TRBV2 combines with J gene TRBJ1-3; no clear D. The CDR3 length is 13 residues. Per the germline V gene, CDR1 is SNHLY and CDR2 is FYNNEI. Trimming cost V 8 bases and J 1 base, with 9 bases left between them. The CDR3 sequence is CASGGNSGNTIYF. For the CDR3, the DNA is TGTGCCAGCGGAGGAAATTCTGGAAACACCATATATTTT.

This clone appeared a few times. This chain links TRBV2 with TRBJ2-4, with TRBD2 matching over 8 bases. Germline-derived CDR1 and CDR2 are SNHLY and FYNNEI. The CDR3 is 14 residues long. The trim removed 8 bases at V and 9 bases at J, leaving 12 bases unmatched. Here the CDR3 reads CASGGVREGSIQYF. The CDR3 region has the DNA TGTGCCAGCGGGGGGGTTCGGGAGGGGAGCATTCAGTACTTC. Full variable domain (missing parts from reference TRBV2 and TRBJ2-4): EPEVTQTPSHQVTQMGQEVILRCVPISNHLYFYWYRQILGQKVEFLVSFYNNEISEKSEIFDDQFSVERPDGSNFTLKIRSTKLEDSAMYFCASGGVREGSIQYFGAGTRLSVL.